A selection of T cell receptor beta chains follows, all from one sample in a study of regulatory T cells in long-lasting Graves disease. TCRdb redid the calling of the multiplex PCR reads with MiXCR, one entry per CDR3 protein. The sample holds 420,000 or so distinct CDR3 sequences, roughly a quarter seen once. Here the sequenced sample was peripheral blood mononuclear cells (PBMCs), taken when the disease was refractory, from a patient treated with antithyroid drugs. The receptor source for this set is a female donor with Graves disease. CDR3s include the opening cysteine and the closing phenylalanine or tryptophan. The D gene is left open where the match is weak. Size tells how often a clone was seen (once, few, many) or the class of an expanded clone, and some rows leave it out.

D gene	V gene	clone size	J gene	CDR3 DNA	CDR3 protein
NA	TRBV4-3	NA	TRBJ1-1	TGCGCCAGCAGCCATCCCCCGATGCGAGCTGAAGCTTTCTTT	CASSHPPMRAEAFF
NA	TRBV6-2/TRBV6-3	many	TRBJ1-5	TGTGCCAGCAGTTACTACGGGGCGAATCAGCCCCAGCATTTT	CASSYYGANQPQHF
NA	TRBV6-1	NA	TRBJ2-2	TGTGCCAGCCACCGGGCGGGCACCGGGGAGCTGTTTTTT	CASHRAGTGELFF
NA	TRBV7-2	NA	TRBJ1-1	TGTGCCAGCCTTTCGGGGATGGTAACTTTCTTT	CASLSGMVTFF
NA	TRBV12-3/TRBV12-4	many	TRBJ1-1	TGTGCCAGCAGGCAATCCAGGGGATCGGGCACTGAAGCTTTCTTT	CASRQSRGSGTEAFF
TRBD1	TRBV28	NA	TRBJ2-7	TGTGCCAGCACAAGACAGGGGGCCTACGAGCAGTACTTC	CASTRQGAYEQYF
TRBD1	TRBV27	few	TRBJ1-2	TGTGCCAGCAGTTTACAGTTACGCGCCGGGGGACAGGCTAACTATGGCTACACCTTC	CASSLQLRAGGQANYGYTF
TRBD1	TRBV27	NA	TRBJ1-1	TGTGCCAGCAGTTTAGGGACAGGCCTATCTGAAGCTTTCTTT	CASSLGTGLSEAFF
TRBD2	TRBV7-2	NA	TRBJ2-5	TGTGCCAGCACCGGGAGGGGATCACAAGAGACCCAGTACTTC	CASTGRGSQETQYF
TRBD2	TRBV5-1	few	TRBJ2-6	TGCGCCAGCAGCTTGGGACTAGCGGGAGGGAGCCCTGGGGCCAACGTCCTGACTTTC	CASSLGLAGGSPGANVLTF
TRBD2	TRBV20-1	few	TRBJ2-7	TGCAGTGCTAGTAAGGATAGCGGGCCCATTCCCACCGAGCAGTACTTC	CSASKDSGPIPTEQYF
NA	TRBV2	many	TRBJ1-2	TGTGCCAGCAGTGGGCGGTTTGCAGACTATGGCTACACCTTC	CASSGRFADYGYTF
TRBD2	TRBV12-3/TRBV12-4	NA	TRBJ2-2	TGTGCCAGCAGTTCTAGCGGGGTAGGCGGGGAGCTGTTTTTT	CASSSSGVGGELFF
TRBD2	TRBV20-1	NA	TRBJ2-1	TGCAGTGCTAAACCGAATAGCGGGAGGTTCGACAATGAGCAGTTCTTC	CSAKPNSGRFDNEQFF
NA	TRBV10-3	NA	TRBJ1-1	TGTGCCATCAGTGAGTCGGGGAGGGGACCAGAAGCTTTCTTT	CAISESGRGPEAFF
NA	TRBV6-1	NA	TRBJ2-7	TGTGCCAGCAGTCGCATAACAGGCGACGAGCAGTACTTC	CASSRITGDEQYF
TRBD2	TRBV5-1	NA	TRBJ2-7	TGCGCCAGCAGCTTGGTGGGAGGGGAATTGAACGAGCAGTACTTC	CASSLVGGELNEQYF
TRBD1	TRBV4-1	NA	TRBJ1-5	TGCGCCAGCAGCCAGGTCGGGACAGGGTGGTTTCAGCCCCAGCATTTT	CASSQVGTGWFQPQHF
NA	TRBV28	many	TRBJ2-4	TGTGCCAGCAGGGGGCCGGAGGAAAACATTCAGTACTTC	CASRGPEENIQYF
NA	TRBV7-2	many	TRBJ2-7	TGTGCCAGCACCCCGTATGCTGGATCCTACGAGCAGTACTTC	CASTPYAGSYEQYF
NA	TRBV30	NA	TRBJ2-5	TGTGCCTGGAGTGTACTGGGGGTATCAAAGGAGACCCAGTACTTC	CAWSVLGVSKETQYF
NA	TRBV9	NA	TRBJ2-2	TGTGCCAGCAGCGTAGATTGGGTGGGAAACACCGGGGAGCTGTTTTTT	CASSVDWVGNTGELFF
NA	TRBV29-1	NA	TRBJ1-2	TGCAGCGTTGATCGGAGGGGTGATGGCTACACCTTC	CSVDRRGDGYTF
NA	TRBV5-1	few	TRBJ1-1	TGCGCCAGCAGCTTGGTAGCAGGGCCAATGAACACTGAAGCTTTCTTT	CASSLVAGPMNTEAFF
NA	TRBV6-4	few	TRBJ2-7	TGTGCCAGCAGTGACTCGAGACTGGCCTACGAGCAGTACTTC	CASSDSRLAYEQYF
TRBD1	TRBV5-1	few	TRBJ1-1	TGCGCCAGCAGCTCCCAGGGGGGTGAAGCTTTCTTT	CASSSQGGEAFF
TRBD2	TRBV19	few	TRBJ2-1	TGTGCCAGTAGTATAGTTCCAGGGACTACCAGCAATGAGCAGTTCTTC	CASSIVPGTTSNEQFF
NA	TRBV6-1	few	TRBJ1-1	TGTGCCAGCAGTATGGGACAGAACACTGAAGCTTTCTTT	CASSMGQNTEAFF
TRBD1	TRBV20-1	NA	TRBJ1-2	TGCAGTGCCACATCGACAGGGTTTGGCTACACCTTC	CSATSTGFGYTF
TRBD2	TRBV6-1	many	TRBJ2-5	TGTGCCAGCAGTACTAGCGGGAGGGCCAGAGAGACCCAGTACTTC	CASSTSGRARETQYF
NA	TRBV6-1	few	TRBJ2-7	TGTGCCAGCGGTATAGCTTCAACCTACGAGCAGTACTTC	CASGIASTYEQYF
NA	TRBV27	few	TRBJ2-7	TGTGCCAGCAGTTTATTAGGGGCTGATGGGGAGCAGTACTTC	CASSLLGADGEQYF
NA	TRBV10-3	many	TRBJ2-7	TGTGCCATCAGACAGGTTGGGGCCTACGAGCAGTACTTC	CAIRQVGAYEQYF
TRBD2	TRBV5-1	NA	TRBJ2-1	TGCGCCAGCAGCACGACTAGCGGGAATTACAATGAGCAGTTCTTC	CASSTTSGNYNEQFF
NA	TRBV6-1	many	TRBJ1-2	TGTGCCAGCAGTGGGCAGGACCCCTATGGCTACACCTTC	CASSGQDPYGYTF
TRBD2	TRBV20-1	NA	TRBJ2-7	TGCAGTGCTAGCGGACTAGCGGGAGTGGTCTACGAGCAGTACTTC	CSASGLAGVVYEQYF
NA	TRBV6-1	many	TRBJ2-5	TGTGCCAGCAGTGAACTCCCACGACGGAACCAAGAGACCCAGTACTTC	CASSELPRRNQETQYF
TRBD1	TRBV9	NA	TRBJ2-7	TGTGCCAGCAGCGTTGGGACAGGGGGTACCTACGAGCAGTACTTC	CASSVGTGGTYEQYF
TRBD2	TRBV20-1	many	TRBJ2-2	TGCAGTGCCAGGACTAGCGGGAGGGCCACCGGGGAGCTGTTTTTT	CSARTSGRATGELFF
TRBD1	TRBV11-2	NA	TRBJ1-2	TGTGCCAGCAGCATTCGGACAGGCAACTATGGCTACACCTTC	CASSIRTGNYGYTF
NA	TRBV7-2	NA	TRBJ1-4	TGTGCCAGCAGCTTAGGGGGGAGAACTAATGAAAAACTGTTTTTT	CASSLGGRTNEKLFF
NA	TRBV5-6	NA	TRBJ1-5	TGTGCCAGCAGCTATGGGGAAAGTCAGCCCCAGCATTTT	CASSYGESQPQHF
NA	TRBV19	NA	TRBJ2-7	TGTGCCAGTAGTATAATTGGCTCCTACGAGCAGTACTTC	CASSIIGSYEQYF
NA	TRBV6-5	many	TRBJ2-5	TGTGCCAGCAGTTCCCCGGGGGCGGGAGAGACCCAGTACTTC	CASSSPGAGETQYF
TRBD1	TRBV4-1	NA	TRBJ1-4	TGCGCCAGCAGCCCCCGCGTGAAGGACAGGGGGGGTGCGACTAATGAAAAACTGTTTTTT	CASSPRVKDRGGATNEKLFF
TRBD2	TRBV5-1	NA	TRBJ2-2	TGCGCCAGCAGCGTGGGACTAGCGGGAGCTGTCGGGGAGCTGTTTTTT	CASSVGLAGAVGELFF
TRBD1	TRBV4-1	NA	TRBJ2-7	TGCGCCAGCAGCCAAGAGGGACAGGTCCTTTACGAGCAGTACTTC	CASSQEGQVLYEQYF